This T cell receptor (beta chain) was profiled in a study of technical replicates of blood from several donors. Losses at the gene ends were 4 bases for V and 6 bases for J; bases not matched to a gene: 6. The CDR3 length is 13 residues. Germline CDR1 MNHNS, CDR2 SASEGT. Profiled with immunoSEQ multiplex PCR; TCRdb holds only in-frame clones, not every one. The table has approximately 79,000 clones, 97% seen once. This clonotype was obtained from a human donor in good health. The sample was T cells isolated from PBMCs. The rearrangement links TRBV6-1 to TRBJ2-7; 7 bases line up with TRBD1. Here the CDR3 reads CASSATGEGEQYF. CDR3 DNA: TGTGCCAGCAGTGCTACAGGGGAAGGCGAGCAGTACTTC.